Included here is one T cell receptor (beta chain) sequence, with context. The source of the sample is a study of cytomegalovirus exposure and HLA in healthy donors. V lost 2 bases to trimming and J lost 3 bases, with 14 bases between them. The CDR3 runs 15 residues. The germline CDR1 and CDR2 sequences are SGHVS and FNYEAQ. A multiplex PCR was run with 60 Vbeta primers and 13 Jbeta primers. Libraries were prepared by immunoSEQ multiplex PCR; TCRdb keeps only in-frame clonotypes and omits some of them. The sample includes around 170,000 clones, 80% of them seen just once. This sequence joins TRBV7-6 and TRBJ2-7; D not resolved. The TCR sequence derives from a woman aged 25 to 39 in good health and CMV-seronegative. Sequencing was done on a sample of PBMCs. CDR3 amino acids: CASSLTLAADYEQYF. The CDR3 region has the DNA TGTGCCAGCAGCTTAACCTTGGCTGCAGACTACGAGCAGTACTTC.